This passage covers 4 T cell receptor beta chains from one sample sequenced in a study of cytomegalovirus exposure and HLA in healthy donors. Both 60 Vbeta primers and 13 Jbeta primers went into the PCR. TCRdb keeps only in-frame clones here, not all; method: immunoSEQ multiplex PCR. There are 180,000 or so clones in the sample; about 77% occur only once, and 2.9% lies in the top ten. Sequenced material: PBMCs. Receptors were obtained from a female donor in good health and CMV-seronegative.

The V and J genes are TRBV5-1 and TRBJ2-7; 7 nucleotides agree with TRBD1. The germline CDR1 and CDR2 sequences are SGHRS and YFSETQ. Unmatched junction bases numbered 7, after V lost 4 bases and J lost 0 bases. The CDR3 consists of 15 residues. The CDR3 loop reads CASSTTTGSSYEQYF. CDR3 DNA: TGCGCCAGCAGCACAACGACAGGGTCCTCCTACGAGCAGTACTTC.

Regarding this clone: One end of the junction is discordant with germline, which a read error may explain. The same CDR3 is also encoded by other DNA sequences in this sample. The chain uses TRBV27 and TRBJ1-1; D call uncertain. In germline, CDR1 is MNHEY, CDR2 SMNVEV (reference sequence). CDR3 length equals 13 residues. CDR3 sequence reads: CASSLALNTEAFF. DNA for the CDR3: TGTGCCAGCAGTTTAGCACTAAACACCGAAGCTTTCTTT.

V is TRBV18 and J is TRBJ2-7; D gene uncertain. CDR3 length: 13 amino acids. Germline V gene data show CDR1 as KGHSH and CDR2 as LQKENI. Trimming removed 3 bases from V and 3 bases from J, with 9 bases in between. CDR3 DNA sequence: TGTGCCAGCTCACCCGAAACCTACTACGAGCAGTACTTC. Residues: CASSPETYYEQYF. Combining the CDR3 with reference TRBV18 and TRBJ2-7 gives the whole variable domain NAGVMQNPRHLVRRRGQEARLRCSPMKGHSHVYWYRQLPEEGLKFMVYLQKENIIDESGMPKERFSAEFPKEGPSILRIQQVVRGDSAAYFCASSPETYYEQYFGPGTRLTVT.

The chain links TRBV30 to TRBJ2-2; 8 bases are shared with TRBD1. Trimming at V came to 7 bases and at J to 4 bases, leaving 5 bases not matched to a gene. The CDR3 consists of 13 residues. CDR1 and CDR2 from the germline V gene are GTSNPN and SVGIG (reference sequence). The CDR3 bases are TGTGCCTCCGGACAGGGTATCACCGGGGAGCTGTTTTTT. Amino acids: CASGQGITGELFF.